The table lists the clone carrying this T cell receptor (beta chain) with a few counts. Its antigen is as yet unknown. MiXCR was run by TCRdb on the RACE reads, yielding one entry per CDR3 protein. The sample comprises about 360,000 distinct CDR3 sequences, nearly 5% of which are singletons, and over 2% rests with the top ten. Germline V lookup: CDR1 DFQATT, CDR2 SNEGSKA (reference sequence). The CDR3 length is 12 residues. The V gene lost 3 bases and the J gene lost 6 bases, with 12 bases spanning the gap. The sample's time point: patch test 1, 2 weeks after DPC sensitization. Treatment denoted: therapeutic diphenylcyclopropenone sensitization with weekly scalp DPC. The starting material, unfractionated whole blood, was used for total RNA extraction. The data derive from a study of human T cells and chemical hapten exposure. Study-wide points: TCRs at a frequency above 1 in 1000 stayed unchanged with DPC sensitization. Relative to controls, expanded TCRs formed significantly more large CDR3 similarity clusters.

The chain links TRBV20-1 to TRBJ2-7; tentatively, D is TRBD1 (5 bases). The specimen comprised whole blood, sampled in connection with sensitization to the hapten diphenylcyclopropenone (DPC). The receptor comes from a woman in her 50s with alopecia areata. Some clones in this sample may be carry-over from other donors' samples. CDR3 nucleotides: TGCAGTGCTAGGAATAGGGGTAGCGAGCAGTACTTC. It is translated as CSARNRGSEQYF.